The text below deals with one T cell receptor (beta chain). Its antigen remains unknown. The sample comes from a study of PD-1 blockade in classical Hodgkin lymphoma. Study outcomes and limitations: There was a significant rise in CD4+ TCR diversity by C4D1, with no such rise for CD8+. Complete responders' baseline diversity resembled that of newly diagnosed patients. Repertoire differences lack defined causes, possibly disease activity or prior therapy. Exclusion covered patients beginning nivolumab under 1 year post-ASCT.

The repertoire was sequenced with immunoSEQ multiplex PCR; TCRdb's copy has only in-frame clones and lacks some. Of 40,000 to 50,000 clones listed, approximately 83% are singletons. Germline V lookup: CDR1 SGHRS, CDR2 YFSETQ. The CDR3 has 15 residues. Trimming removed 3 bases from V and 4 bases from J, with 16 bases in between. Each patient's relapse followed autologous stem cell transplantation, and brentuximab vedotin exposure varied. The sequence was collected from a human donor with classical Hodgkin lymphoma. The chain uses TRBV5-1 and TRBJ1-1, with TRBD1 as a possible D gene (6 bases). The sequencing here drew on peripheral blood mononuclear cells (PBMCs), taken at baseline. Written as DNA, the CDR3 is TGCGCCAGCAGCTCGAGTGGGGGCCTTGGCACTGAAGCTTTCTTT. It encodes CASSSSGGLGTEAFF.